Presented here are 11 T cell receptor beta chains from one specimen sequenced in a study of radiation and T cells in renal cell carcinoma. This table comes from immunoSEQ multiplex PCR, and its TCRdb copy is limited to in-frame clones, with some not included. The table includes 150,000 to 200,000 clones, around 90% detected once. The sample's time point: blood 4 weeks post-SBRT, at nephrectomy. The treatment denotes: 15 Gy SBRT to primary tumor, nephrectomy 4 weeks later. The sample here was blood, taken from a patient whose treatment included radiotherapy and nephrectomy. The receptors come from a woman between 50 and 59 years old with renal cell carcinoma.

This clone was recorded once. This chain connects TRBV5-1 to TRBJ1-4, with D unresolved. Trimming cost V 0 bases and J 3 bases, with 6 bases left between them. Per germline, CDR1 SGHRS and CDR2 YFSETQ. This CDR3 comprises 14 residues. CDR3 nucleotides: TGCGCCAGCAGCTTGGGTGGACCTAATGAAAAACTGTTTTTT. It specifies CASSLGGPNEKLFF.

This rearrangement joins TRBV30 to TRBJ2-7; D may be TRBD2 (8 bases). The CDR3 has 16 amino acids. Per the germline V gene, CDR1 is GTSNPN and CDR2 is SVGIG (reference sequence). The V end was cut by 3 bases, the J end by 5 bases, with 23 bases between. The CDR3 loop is CAWSGVGGPREDEQYF. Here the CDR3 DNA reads TGTGCCTGGAGCGGTGTAGGGGGCCCGCGGGAGGACGAGCAGTACTTC.

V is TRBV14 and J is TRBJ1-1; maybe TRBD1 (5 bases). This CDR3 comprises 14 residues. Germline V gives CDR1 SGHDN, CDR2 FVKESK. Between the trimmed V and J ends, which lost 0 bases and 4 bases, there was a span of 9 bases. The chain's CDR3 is CASSQDLGGTEAFF. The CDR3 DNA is TGTGCCAGCAGCCAAGACTTGGGGGGCACTGAAGCTTTCTTT.

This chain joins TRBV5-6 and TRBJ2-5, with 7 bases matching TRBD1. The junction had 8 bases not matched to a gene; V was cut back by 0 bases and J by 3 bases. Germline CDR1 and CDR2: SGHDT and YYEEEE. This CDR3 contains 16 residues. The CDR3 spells CASSLGDLTGKETQYF. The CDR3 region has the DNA TGTGCCAGCAGCTTGGGGGACCTGACAGGGAAAGAGACCCAGTACTTC.

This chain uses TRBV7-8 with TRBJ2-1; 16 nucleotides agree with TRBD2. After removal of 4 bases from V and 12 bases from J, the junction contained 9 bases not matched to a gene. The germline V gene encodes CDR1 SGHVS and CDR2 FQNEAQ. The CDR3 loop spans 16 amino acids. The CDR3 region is CASSSEGTSGGDRQFF. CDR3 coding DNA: TGTGCCAGCAGCTCCGAGGGGACTAGCGGGGGGGATAGGCAGTTCTTC.

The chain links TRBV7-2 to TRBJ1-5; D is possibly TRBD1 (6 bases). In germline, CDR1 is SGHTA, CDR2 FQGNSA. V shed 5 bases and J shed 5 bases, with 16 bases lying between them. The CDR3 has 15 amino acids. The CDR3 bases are TGTGCCAGCAGCCAACAAACGACAGGAGATCAGCCCCAGCATTTT. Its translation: CASSQQTTGDQPQHF.

CDR3 in amino acids: CASSFSQGIHETQYF. In DNA form, the CDR3 reads TGCGCCAGCAGCTTTAGCCAGGGTATCCACGAGACCCAGTACTTC. The chain joins TRBV5-1 to TRBJ2-5; the D gene is possibly TRBD1 (5 bases). The CDR3 extends over 15 amino acids. Germline lookup yields CDR1 SGHRS and CDR2 YFSETQ. V lost 2 bases and J 5 bases, leaving 16 bases between the germline ends.

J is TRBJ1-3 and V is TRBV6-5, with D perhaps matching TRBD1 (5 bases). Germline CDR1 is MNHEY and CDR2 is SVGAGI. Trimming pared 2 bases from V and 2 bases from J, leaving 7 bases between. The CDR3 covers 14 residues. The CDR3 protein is CASSYQGAGNTIYF. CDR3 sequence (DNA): TGTGCCAGCAGTTACCAGGGAGCTGGAAACACCATATATTTT.

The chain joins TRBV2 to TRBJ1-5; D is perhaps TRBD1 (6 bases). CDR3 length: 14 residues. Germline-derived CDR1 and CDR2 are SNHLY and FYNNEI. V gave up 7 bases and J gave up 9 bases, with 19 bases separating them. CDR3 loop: CASNQQGGTRPQHF. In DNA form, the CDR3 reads TGTGCCAGCAACCAACAGGGTGGTACGCGGCCCCAGCATTTT.

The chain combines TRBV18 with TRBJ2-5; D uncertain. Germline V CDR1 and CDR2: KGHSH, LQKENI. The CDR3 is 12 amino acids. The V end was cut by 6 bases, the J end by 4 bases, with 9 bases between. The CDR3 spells CASSLSGETQYF. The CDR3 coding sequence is TGTGCCAGCTCCCTCAGTGGAGAGACCCAGTACTTC.

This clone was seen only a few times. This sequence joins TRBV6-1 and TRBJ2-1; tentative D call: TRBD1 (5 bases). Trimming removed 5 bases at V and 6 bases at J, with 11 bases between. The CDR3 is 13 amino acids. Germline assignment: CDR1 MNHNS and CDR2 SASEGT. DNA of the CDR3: TGTGCCAGCAGTAACAGGTCTCCCAATGAGCAGTTCTTC. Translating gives CASSNRSPNEQFF.